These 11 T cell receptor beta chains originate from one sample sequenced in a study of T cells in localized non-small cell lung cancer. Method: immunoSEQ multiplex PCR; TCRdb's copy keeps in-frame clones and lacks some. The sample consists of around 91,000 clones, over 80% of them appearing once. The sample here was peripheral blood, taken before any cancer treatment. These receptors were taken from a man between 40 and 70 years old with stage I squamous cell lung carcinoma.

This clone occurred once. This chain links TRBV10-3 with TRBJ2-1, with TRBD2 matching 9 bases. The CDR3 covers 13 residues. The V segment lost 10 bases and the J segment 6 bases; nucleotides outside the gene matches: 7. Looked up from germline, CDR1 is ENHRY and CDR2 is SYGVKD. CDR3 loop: CATGIAGANEQFF. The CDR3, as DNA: TGTGCCACAGGGATAGCGGGGGCCAATGAGCAGTTCTTC.

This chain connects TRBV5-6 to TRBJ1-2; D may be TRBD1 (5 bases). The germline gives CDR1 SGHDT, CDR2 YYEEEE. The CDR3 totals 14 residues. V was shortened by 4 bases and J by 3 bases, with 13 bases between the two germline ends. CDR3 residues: CASSGPGAYYGYTF. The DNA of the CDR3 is TGTGCCAGCAGCGGACCCGGGGCCTACTATGGCTACACCTTC.

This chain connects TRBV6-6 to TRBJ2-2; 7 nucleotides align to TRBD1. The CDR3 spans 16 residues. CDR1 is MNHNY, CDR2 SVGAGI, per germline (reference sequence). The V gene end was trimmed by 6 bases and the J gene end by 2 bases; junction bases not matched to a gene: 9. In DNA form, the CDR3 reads TGTGCCAGCAGCCGTACAAGGGACAGCAACACCGGGGAGCTGTTTTTT. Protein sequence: CASSRTRDSNTGELFF.

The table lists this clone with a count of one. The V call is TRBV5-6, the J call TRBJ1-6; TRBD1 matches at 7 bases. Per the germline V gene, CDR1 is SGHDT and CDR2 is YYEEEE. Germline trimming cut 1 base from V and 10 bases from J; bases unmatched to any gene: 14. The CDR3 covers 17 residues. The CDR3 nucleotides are TGTGCCAGCAGCTTGCGTGGGACAGAGGTGTCTCGGTCACCCCTCCACTTT. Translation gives CASSLRGTEVSRSPLHF.

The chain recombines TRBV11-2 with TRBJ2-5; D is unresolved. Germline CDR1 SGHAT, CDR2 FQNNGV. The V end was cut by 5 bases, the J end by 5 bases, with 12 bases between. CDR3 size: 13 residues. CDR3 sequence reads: CASSRSSKETQYF. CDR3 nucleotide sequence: TGTGCCAGCAGCCGATCATCGAAGGAGACCCAGTACTTC.

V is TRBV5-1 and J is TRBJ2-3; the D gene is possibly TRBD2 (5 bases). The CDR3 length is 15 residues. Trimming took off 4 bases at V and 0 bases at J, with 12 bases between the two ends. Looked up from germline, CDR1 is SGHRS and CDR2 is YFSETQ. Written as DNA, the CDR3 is TGCGCCAGCAGCCCGGCGGGCCCGAGCACAGATACGCAGTATTTT. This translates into CASSPAGPSTDTQYF.

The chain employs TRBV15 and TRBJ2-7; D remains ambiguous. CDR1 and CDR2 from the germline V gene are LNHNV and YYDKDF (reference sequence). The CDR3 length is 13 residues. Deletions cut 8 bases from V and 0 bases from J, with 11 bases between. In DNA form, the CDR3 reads TGTGCCACCCAAGGGTCAGACTCCTACGAGCAGTACTTC. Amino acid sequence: CATQGSDSYEQYF. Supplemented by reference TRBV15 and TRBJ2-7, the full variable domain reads DAMVIQNPRYQVTQFGKPVTLSCSQTLNHNVMYWYQQKSSQAPKLLFHYYDKDFNNEADTPDNFQSRRPNTSFCFLDIRSPGLGDTAMYLCATQGSDSYEQYFGPGTRLTVT.

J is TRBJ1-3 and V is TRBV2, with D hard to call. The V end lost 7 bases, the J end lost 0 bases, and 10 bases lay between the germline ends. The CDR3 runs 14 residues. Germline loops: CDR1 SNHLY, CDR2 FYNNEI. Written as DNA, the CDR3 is TGTGCCAGCACCCTTTTGAGCTCTGGAAACACCATATATTTT. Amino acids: CASTLLSSGNTIYF.

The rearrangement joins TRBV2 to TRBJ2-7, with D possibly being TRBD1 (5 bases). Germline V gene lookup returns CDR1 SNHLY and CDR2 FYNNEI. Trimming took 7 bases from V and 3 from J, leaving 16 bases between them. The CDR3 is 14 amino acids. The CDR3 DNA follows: TGTGCCAGCACCCCGACAGAACCCGACTACGAGCAGTACTTC. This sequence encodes CASTPTEPDYEQYF.

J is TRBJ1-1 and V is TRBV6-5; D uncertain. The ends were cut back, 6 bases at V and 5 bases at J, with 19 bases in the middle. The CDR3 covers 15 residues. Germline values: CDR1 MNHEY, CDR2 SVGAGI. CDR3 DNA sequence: TGTGCCAGCAGCGCCGTCGGGGAGGGAGTTACTGAAGCTTTCTTT. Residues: CASSAVGEGVTEAFF.

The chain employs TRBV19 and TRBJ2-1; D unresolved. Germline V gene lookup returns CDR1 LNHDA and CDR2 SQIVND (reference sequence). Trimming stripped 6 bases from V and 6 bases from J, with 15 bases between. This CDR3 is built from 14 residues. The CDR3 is CASSHYSQPNEQFF. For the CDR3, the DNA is TGTGCCAGTAGCCACTACTCCCAACCCAATGAGCAGTTCTTC.